A single sample gave rise to the 14 T cell receptor beta chains below, sequenced in a study of technical replicates of blood from a few donors. Profiling relied on immunoSEQ multiplex PCR, and the TCRdb table lists in-frame clones only, not all of them. The table records 60,000 to 90,000 clones, roughly 94% of them present only once. Sequenced input: T cells isolated from PBMCs. Receptors were obtained from a human donor in good health.

The genes are TRBV7-2 and TRBJ2-5; the match to TRBD1 covers 9 bases. Germline V gene data show CDR1 as SGHTA and CDR2 as FQGNSA. The trim removed 2 bases at V and 0 bases at J, leaving 10 bases unmatched. The CDR3 spans 18 residues. Here the CDR3 reads CASSLRNTWTGDQETQYF. As DNA, the CDR3 is TGTGCCAGCAGCTTAAGGAATACCTGGACAGGGGACCAAGAGACCCAGTACTTC.

The chain uses TRBV28 and TRBJ2-7; the match to TRBD2 covers 8 bases. The CDR3 has 17 residues. V shed 3 bases and J 5 bases; nucleotides not matched to a gene: 15. Germline CDR1 is MDHEN and CDR2 is SYDVKM. Here the CDR3 DNA reads TGTGCCAGCAGTTTGAGGACTAGCACTTTGGGGGGCCACGAGCAGTACTTC. Translated: CASSLRTSTLGGHEQYF.

The CDR3 reads CASSVEGTKNSPLHF. Here the CDR3 DNA reads TGTGCCAGCAGCGTAGAGGGGACAAAGAATTCACCCCTCCACTTT. The chain combines TRBV9 with TRBJ1-6, with TRBD1 as a possible D gene (6 bases). V was trimmed by 0 bases and J by 7 bases, leaving 11 bases between them. The CDR3 extends over 15 amino acids. Germline V gene sequence: CDR1 SGDLS, CDR2 YYNGEE.

The chain joins TRBV9 to TRBJ2-5, with a tentative D call TRBD2 (5 bases). Germline V gene lookup returns CDR1 SGDLS and CDR2 YYNGEE. With 0 bases removed from V and 4 bases from J, the gap between germline ends came to 13 bases. The CDR3 consists of 15 residues. The CDR3 DNA sequence: TGTGCCAGCAGCGTAGTCGGCTCAGGAGGAGAGACCCAGTACTTC. As protein: CASSVVGSGGETQYF.

The J gene is TRBJ2-5, the V gene TRBV5-6; 7 bases line up with TRBD1. Germline loops: CDR1 SGHDT, CDR2 YYEEEE. J lost 2 bases, V lost 4 bases, and 8 bases had no gene match. The CDR3 loop spans 15 amino acids. CDR3 sequence reads: CASSIPGQHQETQYF. For the CDR3, the DNA is TGTGCCAGCAGCATACCGGGACAGCATCAAGAGACCCAGTACTTC.

This clone was seen a single time. The chain combines TRBV6-5 with TRBJ2-1; a possible D gene is TRBD2 (7 bases). The CDR3 extends over 12 amino acids. The germline gives CDR1 MNHEY, CDR2 SVGAGI. V was pared by 8 bases and J by 7 bases, with 12 bases between. DNA for the CDR3: TGTGCCAGCGGAGGGGGAGGGAATGAGCAGTTCTTC. Residues: CASGGGGNEQFF.

This chain uses TRBV4-1 with TRBJ1-1, with D possibly matching TRBD1 (5 bases). Looked up from germline, CDR1 is MGHRA and CDR2 is YSYEKL. Trimming removed 3 bases at V and 0 bases at J, with 11 bases between. This CDR3 has 15 amino acids. CDR3 in amino acids: CASSHKTDLNTEAFF. The CDR3 DNA reads as TGCGCCAGCAGCCACAAGACAGACTTGAACACTGAAGCTTTCTTT.

This chain uses TRBV7-9 with TRBJ2-5; 13 bases align to TRBD2. The V and J ends lost 5 bases and 1 base, in that order; junction bases with no gene match: 4. The CDR3 consists of 16 residues. Germline V gene data show CDR1 as SEHNR and CDR2 as FQNEAQ (reference sequence). The CDR3 loop is CASSRTSGRAQETQYF. As DNA, the CDR3 is TGTGCCAGCAGCCGTACTAGCGGGAGGGCCCAAGAGACCCAGTACTTC.

Here the CDR3 reads CASSLSSGQPYEQYF. For the CDR3, the DNA is TGTGCCAGCAGTTTATCGTCGGGACAGCCCTACGAGCAGTACTTC. V is TRBV27 and J is TRBJ2-7; 7 bases fit TRBD1. Germline V gene lookup returns CDR1 MNHEY and CDR2 SMNVEV (reference sequence). The CDR3 length is 15 residues. Trimming removed 0 bases from V and 2 bases from J; junction bases left unmatched: 4.

The V gene is TRBV7-9, the J gene TRBJ1-2; no reliable D call. The V end lost 1 base, the J end lost 3 bases, and 3 bases lay between the germline ends. Per the germline V gene, CDR1 is SEHNR and CDR2 is FQNEAQ (reference sequence). The CDR3 runs 12 residues. CDR3 nucleotides: TGTGCCAGCAGCTTAGTCGACTATGGCTACACCTTC. Protein: CASSLVDYGYTF.

This clone was counted once. This chain links TRBV28 with TRBJ1-1; no reliable D call. The CDR3 length is 14 residues. The germline CDR1 and CDR2 sequences are MDHEN and SYDVKM. V lost 6 bases and J lost 0, with 11 bases in between. The CDR3 DNA reads TGTGCCAGCAGATATAGAACCTTGAACACTGAAGCTTTCTTT. Protein sequence: CASRYRTLNTEAFF.

The chain carries TRBV10-3 and TRBJ1-4; D not resolved. V was clipped by 4 bases and J by 8 bases, with 8 bases between them. This CDR3 region has 12 residues. CDR1 is ENHRY and CDR2 is SYGVKD in the germline V gene. CDR3 residues: CAISGSGEKLFF. The DNA of the CDR3 is TGTGCCATCAGTGGCTCGGGGGAAAAACTGTTTTTT.

The V and J genes are TRBV5-5 and TRBJ1-5; no reliable D call. Trimming removed 4 bases at V and 10 bases at J, with 24 bases between. The germline CDR1 and CDR2 sequences are SGHKS and YYEKEE (reference sequence). CDR3 length equals 16 residues. CDR3 nucleotide sequence: TGTGCCAGCAGCCCCCAGCCGGGGTATCTAGTCTTTCCCCAGCATTTT. This gives the protein CASSPQPGYLVFPQHF.

V is TRBV19 and J is TRBJ2-7, with 7 bases lining up with TRBD1. This CDR3 is 14 amino acids long. Germline assignment: CDR1 LNHDA and CDR2 SQIVND (reference sequence). With V trimmed by 5 bases and J by 6 bases, 10 bases remained unmatched. The CDR3 region is CASSATLQGREQYF. The CDR3 bases are TGTGCCAGTAGTGCCACCCTACAGGGGCGCGAGCAGTACTTC.